What follows is one T cell receptor beta chain and its context. What it binds is not known. This sample was taken from a study of shared clonotypes between healthy human individuals. Repertoires were generated with immunoSEQ multiplex PCR, while TCRdb's copy carries only in-frame clones and drops some. The data contain under 1,100,000 clones, under 80% of them seen just once; the ten biggest clones take up over 1.3%. The study drew its donors from healthy HIV-negative adults without recent acute infections or vaccinations. Germline-derived CDR1 and CDR2 are SGHTA and FQGNSA. J gave up 4 bases and V 2 bases, and 0 bases lay outside the gene matches. This CDR3 region has 14 residues. Findings and limits, study-wide: Non-shared clonotypes had lower generation probabilities than those shared by all four donors.

This sequence was found in a man in his late teens or twenties in good health. The chain employs TRBV7-2 and TRBJ2-2; 8 positions match TRBD1. Material: memory CD4+ T cells sorted from blood. Subset given: CD45RA-negative fraction. The CDR3 loop reads CASSLTGGTGELFF. CDR3 DNA: TGTGCCAGCAGCTTAACAGGGGGCACCGGGGAGCTGTTTTTT.